Listed below are T cell receptor beta chains from one sample, sequenced in a study of blood T cell repertoires in COVID-19. The protocol was immunoSEQ multiplex PCR, while the TCRdb copy is restricted to in-frame clones and leaves out a portion. The sample includes fewer than 250,000 clones, around nine tenths of them seen just once. Sequencing input: PBMCs or T cells enriched from blood (not recorded which). The source is a man aged 25 to 40 who had recovered from COVID-19. The CDR3 runs from the conserved cysteine through the conserved F or W. Each record gives: CDR3 DNA, CDR3 protein, V gene, CDR3 length, D gene, clone size, J gene. A D gene is named only where the DNA matches it firmly. Clone size is given for some rows only: seen once, a few or many times, or a class if the clone is expanded.

TGTGCCAGCAGCGCCCCACAGGGGGCTGGAAACACCATATATTTT CASSAPQGAGNTIYF TRBV6-5 15 TRBD1 . TRBJ1-3
TGTGCCTGGAGTCCCAGGAATAATTCACCCCTCCACTTT CAWSPRNNSPLHF TRBV30 13 . . TRBJ1-6
TGTGCCAGCCGGGACTACAATGAGCAGTTCTTC CASRDYNEQFF TRBV28 11 . . TRBJ2-1
TGTGCCAGCAAGACAGGGGGCTCGAGACAGCCCCAGCATTTT CASKTGGSRQPQHF TRBV28 14 TRBD1 . TRBJ1-5
TGTGCCAGCAGCCCCGTAAACACTGAAGCTTTCTTT CASSPVNTEAFF TRBV7-2 12 . . TRBJ1-1
TGTGCCAGCAGCCGACAGGGGGCGAACTATGGCTACACCTTC CASSRQGANYGYTF TRBV5-6 14 TRBD1 . TRBJ1-2
TGTGCCACCGCGGGACCGGGCAACAATGAGCAGTTCTTC CATAGPGNNEQFF TRBV24-1 13 . . TRBJ2-1
TGTGCCAGCAGTGTTGAGGAGACCCAGTACTTC CASSVEETQYF TRBV2 11 . . TRBJ2-5
TGTGCCAGCAGCTTGATAGTCGGACACCCTGGCGAGCAGTACTTC CASSLIVGHPGEQYF TRBV5-6 15 . . TRBJ2-7
TGTGCCAGCAGCCAAGGGGCCCCCAGGGGAGCCTATGGCTACACCTTC CASSQGAPRGAYGYTF TRBV3-1/TRBV3-2 16 . . TRBJ1-2
TGCGCCAGCAGCCAAAACGACTGGAGAACTAATGAAAAACTGTTTTTT CASSQNDWRTNEKLFF TRBV4-3 16 . . TRBJ1-4
TGTGCCAGCAGCCCCCGCCTAACCGGGACTAGCTACTACGAGCAGTACTTC CASSPRLTGTSYYEQYF TRBV7-9 17 TRBD2 . TRBJ2-7
TGTGCCAGCGACCGGGACAGGACAACTAGCACAGATACGCAGTATTTT CASDRDRTTSTDTQYF TRBV2 16 TRBD1 . TRBJ2-3
TGTGCCAGTAGCTCTGGGGGGAGCAATCAGCCCCAGCATTTT CASSSGGSNQPQHF TRBV28 14 . few TRBJ1-5
TGTGCCAGCTCGTGGACAGCTTACAATGAGCAGTTCTTC CASSWTAYNEQFF TRBV5-5 13 . . TRBJ2-1
TGCGCCAGTGCAAAAGGGACTAGCTCTGGGGCCAACGTCCTGACTTTC CASAKGTSSGANVLTF TRBV10-1 16 TRBD2 . TRBJ2-6
TGTGCCAGCAGCTTGGGACAGGGTTCCGATACGCAGTATTTT CASSLGQGSDTQYF TRBV5-4 14 TRBD1 . TRBJ2-3
TGTGCCAGCAGCTTAGGAGGTCTCGGCTATGGCTACACCTTC CASSLGGLGYGYTF TRBV7-2 14 . . TRBJ1-2
TGTGCCTGGACCCCAGGCGATTTTCGGTATTTT CAWTPGDFRYF TRBV30 11 . once TRBJ2-3
TGTGCCATCAGTGACACCTTAGCGGGGAAATCCTACAATGAGCAGTTCTTC CAISDTLAGKSYNEQFF TRBV10-3 17 TRBD2 . TRBJ2-1
TGCAGCGTTGGTTCTGGCAGCTCTGGAAACACCATATATTTT CSVGSGSSGNTIYF TRBV29-1 14 . once TRBJ1-3
TGTGCCAGCCAAAAAAGGGACACTGTGGGTGACGAGCAGTACTTC CASQKRDTVGDEQYF TRBV3-1/TRBV3-2 15 . . TRBJ2-7
TGTGCCAGCAGTCCGATTGGGAGCCCGAACACCGGGGAGCTGTTTTTT CASSPIGSPNTGELFF TRBV11-3 16 . . TRBJ2-2
TGTGCCAGTAGTCCGAGGTACAACGGCTACACCTTC CASSPRYNGYTF TRBV19 12 . . TRBJ1-2
TGTGCCAGCAGTCCGACCAACAGGCCACGGGGCTACACCTTC CASSPTNRPRGYTF TRBV6-5 14 . . TRBJ1-2
TGTGCCAGCAGTTCGGAGACTGAAGCTTTCTTT CASSSETEAFF TRBV28 11 . few TRBJ1-1
TGTGCCAGCTCACCACCTCCGACCGGCCGAGGGAATCAGCCCCAGCATTTT CASSPPPTGRGNQPQHF TRBV18 17 . . TRBJ1-5
TGTGCCAGCTCACCATTGGGACACGCGGCTGAAGCTTTCTTT CASSPLGHAAEAFF TRBV18 14 . . TRBJ1-1
TGTGCCAGCAGTTTATGGACAGACACCGGGGAGCTGTTTTTT CASSLWTDTGELFF TRBV27 14 . once TRBJ2-2
TGTGCCAGCAGCTTGTACCCGGCCAGGGACCAAGAGACCCAGTACTTC CASSLYPARDQETQYF TRBV5-6 16 . few TRBJ2-5
TGTGCCAGCAGTTCTAGACTTAACACTGAAGCTTTCTTT CASSSRLNTEAFF TRBV6-4 13 . . TRBJ1-1
TGCGCCAGCAGCCAAGAACTGGTGGGCAATCAGCCCCAGCATTTT CASSQELVGNQPQHF TRBV4-3 15 . . TRBJ1-5
TGTGCCAGCAGCGTTGGGCCGGCTAGCGGGACGGGGAGGTTTGGAGAGCAGTACTTC CASSVGPASGTGRFGEQYF TRBV9 19 TRBD2 few TRBJ2-7
TGCGCCAGCAACAAACAGGGGTCAAGAAACACCATATATTTT CASNKQGSRNTIYF TRBV10-1 14 TRBD1 . TRBJ1-3
TGTGCCAGCAGCGTAGCCACGGGTGAAGCTTTCTTT CASSVATGEAFF TRBV9 12 . . TRBJ1-1
TGTGCCAGCAGCCTCGGACAGAGTCTTTATCAGCCCCAGCATTTT CASSLGQSLYQPQHF TRBV2 15 . . TRBJ1-5
TGTGCCAGCAGTCCGGGACAGGGACCCGACTATGGCTACACCTTC CASSPGQGPDYGYTF TRBV6-4 15 TRBD1 . TRBJ1-2
TGCGCCAACTACTTGCTGCCGGTTCTCGTCTATGGCTACACCTTC CANYLLPVLVYGYTF TRBV5-1 15 . . TRBJ1-2
TGTGCCAGCAGCTTAAATCCGGGGAGGACTGAAGCTTTCTTT CASSLNPGRTEAFF TRBV7-3 14 . . TRBJ1-1
TGTGCCAGTAAAGACAGGTATTCACCCCTCCACTTT CASKDRYSPLHF TRBV19 12 . . TRBJ1-6
TGCGCCAGCAGCTTGGGTCCGTCCGGCCATCGGGACACCGGGGAGCTGTTTTTT CASSLGPSGHRDTGELFF TRBV5-1 18 . . TRBJ2-2
TGTGCCAGCAGCCCTGAGCCTTGGAACACTGAAGCTTTCTTT CASSPEPWNTEAFF TRBV7-2 14 . . TRBJ1-1
TGTGCCAGTACCACTAGCGGGTTTTCCTACGAGCAGTACTTC CASTTSGFSYEQYF TRBV28 14 TRBD2 . TRBJ2-7
TGTGCCAGCCGGACAGGGGGTTATGGCTACACCTTC CASRTGGYGYTF TRBV6-5 12 TRBD1 . TRBJ1-2
TGTGCCAGCAGATCCCTGCTCGGACCGACCCAGAAGGAGGGCAATCAGCCCCAGCATTTT CASRSLLGPTQKEGNQPQHF TRBV27 20 . few TRBJ1-5
TGTGCCAGCAGGGCCGACAGGGTCTACGAGCAGTACTTC CASRADRVYEQYF TRBV2 13 TRBD1 . TRBJ2-7
TGTGCCAGCTCACCAACGGCAGGGGCCAGAGATACGCAGTATTTT CASSPTAGARDTQYF TRBV18 15 . . TRBJ2-3
TGTGCCAGCAGCTTCACCTCAGGGTCCTATGGCTACACCTTC CASSFTSGSYGYTF TRBV7-2 14 . . TRBJ1-2
TGTGCCAGCAGCAAGAGATCTAGCGGGAGGGGTTTAGATACGCAGTATTTT CASSKRSSGRGLDTQYF TRBV5-6 17 TRBD2 . TRBJ2-3
TGTGCCAGCAGTTTAGGTGCGGGTCAGCCCCAGCATTTT CASSLGAGQPQHF TRBV27 13 . . TRBJ1-5
TGCGCCAGCAGCCACGATCTATCGACAGCTTCTGGAAACACCATATATTTT CASSHDLSTASGNTIYF TRBV5-1 17 . . TRBJ1-3
TGTGCCAGCAGGTGGGTCAGCGGTACCACCGGGGAGCTGTTTTTT CASRWVSGTTGELFF TRBV2 15 . . TRBJ2-2
TGTGCCAGCAGCCCGCAGGGTGGACCCCTCCACTTT CASSPQGGPLHF TRBV13 12 . . TRBJ1-6
TGTGCCAGCAGCCAGAGCTCCTACGAGCAGTACTTC CASSQSSYEQYF TRBV3-1/TRBV3-2 12 . . TRBJ2-7
TGTGCCAGCAGGGGGCAGAGCTCCTATAATTCACCCCTCCACTTT CASRGQSSYNSPLHF TRBV6-5 15 . . TRBJ1-6
TGTGCCAGCAGCTTAGGCAGGGTTCCGGAAGGTCAGCCCCAGCATTTT CASSLGRVPEGQPQHF TRBV7-6 16 . . TRBJ1-5
TGTGCCTGGAGTAAAACAGGGTCATTGAACACCGGGGAGCTGTTTTTT CAWSKTGSLNTGELFF TRBV30 16 . . TRBJ2-2
TGTGCCAGCAGTTACGGGGGGGAGGGGGGCTACGAGCAGTACTTC CASSYGGEGGYEQYF TRBV6-5 15 . few TRBJ2-7